Listed below are T cell receptor beta chains from one sample, sequenced in a study of T cells in Graves' hyperthyroidism and ophthalmopathy. One entry per CDR3 protein, called by TCRdb with MiXCR from the multiplex PCR reads. The profile shows about 270,000 distinct CDR3 sequences, roughly 22% of them singletons. The sequenced material came from blood. The receptors were sampled from a man younger than 45 with Graves' ophthalmopathy. Both conserved end residues are part of each CDR3. Fields, in order: D gene, J gene, CDR3 length, V gene, clone size, CDR3 protein, CDR3 DNA. D genes are given only for firm matches. The size of a clone is reported for some rows only, either as once, few or many, or as a class for expanded clones.

D gene: -; J gene: TRBJ1-5; CDR3 length: 16; V gene: TRBV5-5; clone size: -; CDR3 protein: CASSLRYLTENQPQHF; CDR3 DNA: TGTGCCAGCAGCTTGAGGTACCTGACAGAAAATCAGCCCCAGCATTTT
D gene: -; J gene: TRBJ1-3; CDR3 length: 15; V gene: TRBV2; clone size: -; CDR3 protein: CASRPLGVSGNTIYF; CDR3 DNA: TGTGCCAGCAGACCCCTTGGGGTATCTGGAAACACCATATATTTT
D gene: -; J gene: TRBJ2-7; CDR3 length: 15; V gene: TRBV14; clone size: few; CDR3 protein: CASSQIGVFSYEQYF; CDR3 DNA: TGTGCCAGCAGCCAAATAGGGGTTTTCTCCTACGAGCAGTACTTC
D gene: -; J gene: TRBJ1-2; CDR3 length: 11; V gene: TRBV20-1; clone size: -; CDR3 protein: CSARDGGGYTF; CDR3 DNA: TGCAGTGCTAGAGATGGGGGAGGCTACACCTTC
D gene: TRBD2; J gene: TRBJ2-1; CDR3 length: 13; V gene: TRBV5-4; clone size: -; CDR3 protein: CASSLGTRFEQFF; CDR3 DNA: TGTGCCAGCAGCCTCGGGACTAGGTTTGAGCAGTTCTTC
D gene: -; J gene: TRBJ2-7; CDR3 length: 12; V gene: TRBV7-9; clone size: many; CDR3 protein: CASSLEAYEQYF; CDR3 DNA: TGTGCCAGCAGTTTAGAAGCCTACGAGCAGTACTTC
D gene: -; J gene: TRBJ2-1; CDR3 length: 14; V gene: TRBV7-8; clone size: few; CDR3 protein: CASSLVRRHNEQFF; CDR3 DNA: TGTGCCAGCAGCTTGGTCAGGAGGCACAATGAGCAGTTCTTC
D gene: -; J gene: TRBJ2-5; CDR3 length: 13; V gene: TRBV7-2; clone size: many; CDR3 protein: CASSSTDEETQYF; CDR3 DNA: TGTGCCAGCAGCTCGACAGACGAAGAGACCCAGTACTTC
D gene: -; J gene: TRBJ2-7; CDR3 length: 14; V gene: TRBV20-1; clone size: few; CDR3 protein: CSARDPTHGGEQYF; CDR3 DNA: TGCAGTGCTAGAGACCCAACCCACGGGGGCGAGCAGTACTTC
D gene: TRBD1; J gene: TRBJ1-3; CDR3 length: 16; V gene: TRBV30; clone size: many; CDR3 protein: CACKPLTGGYGNTIYF; CDR3 DNA: TGTGCCTGCAAGCCCCTAACAGGGGGCTACGGAAACACCATATATTTT
D gene: TRBD2; J gene: TRBJ2-1; CDR3 length: 21; V gene: TRBV27; clone size: -; CDR3 protein: CASSSPRGSGRAVSSYNEQFF; CDR3 DNA: TGTGCCAGCAGTTCCCCCCGGGGTAGCGGGAGGGCCGTGAGCTCCTACAATGAGCAATTCTTC
D gene: -; J gene: TRBJ2-1; CDR3 length: 15; V gene: TRBV28; clone size: -; CDR3 protein: CASRVGPSSYNEQFF; CDR3 DNA: TGTGCCAGCAGGGTGGGCCCCAGCTCCTACAATGAGCAGTTCTTC
D gene: TRBD2; J gene: TRBJ2-4; CDR3 length: 20; V gene: TRBV7-2; clone size: few; CDR3 protein: CASSFRYSGTSGSTLGIQYF; CDR3 DNA: TGTGCCAGCAGCTTTCGCTACAGCGGGACTAGCGGGAGCACACTTGGCATTCAGTACTTC
D gene: -; J gene: TRBJ1-2; CDR3 length: 12; V gene: TRBV7-9; clone size: few; CDR3 protein: CASSHPRGGYTF; CDR3 DNA: TGTGCCAGCAGCCACCCTCGTGGTGGCTACACCTTC
D gene: TRBD2; J gene: TRBJ2-5; CDR3 length: 15; V gene: TRBV6-1; clone size: many; CDR3 protein: CASSTGSGSRETQYF; CDR3 DNA: TGTGCCAGTAGTACGGGTAGCGGGAGTAGAGAGACCCAGTACTTC
D gene: TRBD1; J gene: TRBJ1-4; CDR3 length: 15; V gene: TRBV6-5; clone size: few; CDR3 protein: CASSYGDRGPKKLFF; CDR3 DNA: TGTGCCAGCAGTTATGGGGACAGGGGGCCTAAGAAACTGTTTTTT
D gene: -; J gene: TRBJ1-2; CDR3 length: 13; V gene: TRBV6-2/TRBV6-3; clone size: -; CDR3 protein: CASRKIGGYGYTF; CDR3 DNA: TGTGCCAGCAGAAAAATCGGTGGTTATGGCTACACCTTC
D gene: TRBD2; J gene: TRBJ2-2; CDR3 length: 16; V gene: TRBV7-9; clone size: -; CDR3 protein: CASSSTSGSVTGELFF; CDR3 DNA: TGTGCCAGCAGCTCAACGAGCGGGAGTGTCACCGGGGAGCTGTTTTTT
D gene: TRBD2; J gene: TRBJ2-3; CDR3 length: 15; V gene: TRBV28; clone size: many; CDR3 protein: CASTLWEGGRDTQYF; CDR3 DNA: TGTGCCAGCACCCTGTGGGAGGGCGGACGAGATACGCAGTATTTT
D gene: -; J gene: TRBJ2-7; CDR3 length: 14; V gene: TRBV11-2; clone size: few; CDR3 protein: CASSLEGILYEQYF; CDR3 DNA: TGTGCCAGCAGCTTAGAGGGGATTCTCTACGAGCAGTACTTC
D gene: -; J gene: TRBJ1-5; CDR3 length: 15; V gene: TRBV12-3/TRBV12-4; clone size: many; CDR3 protein: CASSLKQSSNQPQHF; CDR3 DNA: TGTGCCAGCAGTTTAAAACAGAGTAGCAATCAGCCCCAGCATTTT
D gene: TRBD2; J gene: TRBJ2-7; CDR3 length: 13; V gene: TRBV20-1; clone size: many; CDR3 protein: CSAASGSLYEQYF; CDR3 DNA: TGCAGTGCTGCTAGCGGGAGTCTCTACGAGCAGTACTTC
D gene: -; J gene: TRBJ2-7; CDR3 length: 12; V gene: TRBV20-1; clone size: -; CDR3 protein: CSAIAGSYEQYF; CDR3 DNA: TGCAGTGCTATCGCCGGTTCCTACGAGCAGTACTTC
D gene: -; J gene: TRBJ1-6; CDR3 length: 14; V gene: TRBV30; clone size: once; CDR3 protein: CAWSVGGYNSPLHF; CDR3 DNA: TGTGCCTGGAGTGTCGGGGGGTATAATTCACCCCTCCACTTT
D gene: -; J gene: TRBJ2-5; CDR3 length: 15; V gene: TRBV3-1; clone size: many; CDR3 protein: CASSPTITVGETQYF; CDR3 DNA: TGTGCCAGCAGCCCTACAATCACCGTAGGAGAGACCCAGTACTTC
D gene: TRBD1; J gene: TRBJ2-7; CDR3 length: 15; V gene: TRBV7-9; clone size: many; CDR3 protein: CASSPGTGGIYEQYF; CDR3 DNA: TGTGCCAGCAGCCCCGGGACAGGAGGGATCTACGAGCAGTACTTC
D gene: TRBD2; J gene: TRBJ2-1; CDR3 length: 18; V gene: TRBV29-1; clone size: few; CDR3 protein: CSVEQLASGSSSYNEQFF; CDR3 DNA: TGCAGCGTTGAACAGCTGGCTAGCGGGAGTAGCTCCTACAATGAGCAGTTCTTC
D gene: TRBD1; J gene: TRBJ1-5; CDR3 length: 17; V gene: TRBV19; clone size: -; CDR3 protein: CASSIPTGGFGNQPQHF; CDR3 DNA: TGTGCCAGTAGTATACCAACAGGGGGCTTTGGCAATCAGCCCCAGCATTTT
D gene: -; J gene: TRBJ1-4; CDR3 length: 14; V gene: TRBV7-2; clone size: few; CDR3 protein: CASSPRAPVGKLFF; CDR3 DNA: TGTGCCAGCAGCCCCCGGGCCCCGGTTGGAAAACTGTTTTTT